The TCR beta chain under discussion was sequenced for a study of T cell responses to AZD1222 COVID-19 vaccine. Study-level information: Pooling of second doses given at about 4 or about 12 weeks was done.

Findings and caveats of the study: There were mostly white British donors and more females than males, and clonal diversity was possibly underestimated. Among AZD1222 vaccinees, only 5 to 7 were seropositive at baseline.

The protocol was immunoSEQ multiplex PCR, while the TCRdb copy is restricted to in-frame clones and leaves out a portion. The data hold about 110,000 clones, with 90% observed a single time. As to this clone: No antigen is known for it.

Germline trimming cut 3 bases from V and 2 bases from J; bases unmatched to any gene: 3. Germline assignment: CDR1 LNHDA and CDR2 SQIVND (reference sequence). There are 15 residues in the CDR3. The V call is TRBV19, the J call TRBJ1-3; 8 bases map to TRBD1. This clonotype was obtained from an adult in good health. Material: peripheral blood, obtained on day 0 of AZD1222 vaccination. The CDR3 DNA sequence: TGTGCCAGTAGTATTACAGGGGGTCCTGGAAACACCATATATTTT. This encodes CASSITGGPGNTIYF.